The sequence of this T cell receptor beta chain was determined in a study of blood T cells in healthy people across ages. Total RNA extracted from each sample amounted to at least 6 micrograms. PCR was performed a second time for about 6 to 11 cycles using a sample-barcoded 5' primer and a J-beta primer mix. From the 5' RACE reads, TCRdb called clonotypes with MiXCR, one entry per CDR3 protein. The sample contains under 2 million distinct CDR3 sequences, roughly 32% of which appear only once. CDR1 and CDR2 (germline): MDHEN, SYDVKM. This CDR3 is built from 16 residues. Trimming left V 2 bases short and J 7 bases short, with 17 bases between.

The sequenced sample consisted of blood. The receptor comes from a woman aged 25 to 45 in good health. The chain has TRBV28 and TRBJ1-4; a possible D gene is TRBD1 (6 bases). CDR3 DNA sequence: TGTGCCAGCAGTTTAGAAGGCTGGGGGCGAGGTGAAAAACTGTTTTTT. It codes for CASSLEGWGRGEKLFF.